The 30 T cell receptor beta chains presented below share a single source sample, sequenced in a study of cytomegalovirus exposure and HLA in healthy donors. This PCR relied on a set of 60 Vbeta primers and 13 Jbeta primers. Produced via immunoSEQ multiplex PCR; TCRdb's table is partial and in-frame only. The specimen's table records some 110,000 clones. Sequencing used PBMCs. Receptors originate from a man in his forties in good health and CMV-seronegative.

This sequence joins TRBV6-5 and TRBJ1-1; no definite D call. V lost 0 bases to trimming and J lost 1 base, with 6 bases between them. The length of the CDR3 is 14 residues. From germline, CDR1 is MNHEY and CDR2 SVGAGI. Here the CDR3 DNA reads TGTGCCAGCAGTTACTCGACACAGAACACTGAAGCTTTCTTT. Residues: CASSYSTQNTEAFF.

The J gene is TRBJ2-5, the V gene TRBV5-6; TRBD2 matches at 11 bases. Germline V gene sequence: CDR1 SGHDT, CDR2 YYEEEE. The CDR3 runs to 17 residues. Trimming took 4 bases from V and 6 from J; bases not matched to a gene: 14. The CDR3 sequence is CASSQRKLAGGPKTQYF. In DNA form, the CDR3 reads TGTGCCAGCAGCCAACGAAAGCTAGCGGGAGGTCCCAAGACCCAGTACTTC.

This sequence joins TRBV12-5 and TRBJ1-5, with a tentative D call TRBD1 (5 bases). From germline, CDR1 is LGHNT and CDR2 FRNRAP. Trimming took off 5 bases at V and 14 bases at J, with 7 bases between the two ends. CDR3 length: 9 amino acids. This CDR3 reads CASGEDKHF. The CDR3 nucleotides are TGTGCTAGTGGTGAGGACAAGCATTTT.

The CDR3 DNA follows: TGTGCCAGCAGCCTCACAGGCGGGGCTGGAAACACCATATATTTT. Protein product: CASSLTGGAGNTIYF. The chain combines TRBV11-2 with TRBJ1-3, with D perhaps matching TRBD1 (5 bases). This CDR3 has 15 amino acids. CDR1 SGHAT and CDR2 FQNNGV come from the germline V gene. V gave up 5 bases and J gave up 2 bases, with 13 bases separating them.

The chain uses TRBV5-1 and TRBJ2-5, with D tentatively TRBD2 (6 bases). The CDR3 is 14 amino acids. V was shortened by 3 bases and J by 2 bases, with 11 bases between the two germline ends. The germline gives CDR1 SGHRS, CDR2 YFSETQ. The CDR3 is CASSSGTVQETQYF. The CDR3 DNA sequence: TGCGCCAGCAGCTCCGGGACTGTGCAAGAGACCCAGTACTTC.

The V gene is TRBV5-1, the J gene TRBJ2-5; TRBD1 might be the D (6 bases). The J call is in doubt because the DNA end fits TRBJ2-7 better. The CDR3 is 14 residues long. Per germline, CDR1 SGHRS and CDR2 YFSETQ. The CDR3 loop reads CASSLPTGSYEQYF. The CDR3 coding sequence is TGCGCCAGCAGCTTACCGACAGGTTCCTACGAGCAGTACTTC.

The genes are TRBV5-6 and TRBJ2-7, with D possibly being TRBD1 (6 bases). Deletions cut 4 bases from V and 8 bases from J, with 19 bases between. The CDR3 contains 14 residues. Germline CDR1 is SGHDT and CDR2 is YYEEEE. The CDR3 bases are TGTGCCAGCAGCCTGTGGGGGCCCCTAAATCAGCAGTACTTC. This sequence encodes CASSLWGPLNQQYF.

The chain has TRBV6-6 and TRBJ1-2, with TRBD1 matching 7 bases. Germline CDR1 is MNHNY and CDR2 is SVGAGI (reference sequence). V shed 6 bases and J 14 bases; nucleotides not matched to a gene: 12. The CDR3 loop spans 12 amino acids. The CDR3 here is CASSPGQPVGTF. The CDR3 DNA sequence: TGTGCCAGCAGCCCGGGACAGCCCGTGGGGACCTTC.

The rearrangement joins TRBV2 to TRBJ2-3, with 9 bases fitting TRBD2. J was trimmed by 0 bases and V by 4 bases; bases with no gene match: 5. The CDR3 is made up of 16 amino acids. Per the germline V gene, CDR1 is SNHLY and CDR2 is FYNNEI. The DNA of the CDR3 is TGTGCCAGCAGTGCCCTAGCGGGGCCTAGCACAGATACGCAGTATTTT. Translating gives CASSALAGPSTDTQYF. Together with reference TRBV2 and TRBJ2-3, the CDR3 gives the full variable domain: EPEVTQTPSHQVTQMGQEVILRCVPISNHLYFYWYRQILGQKVEFLVSFYNNEISEKSEIFDDQFSVERPDGSNFTLKIRSTKLEDSAMYFCASSALAGPSTDTQYFGPGTRLTVL.

This chain uses TRBV28 with TRBJ1-2; D is perhaps TRBD1 (5 bases). Germline-derived CDR1 and CDR2 are MDHEN and SYDVKM. Trimming took off 3 bases at V and 7 bases at J, with 18 bases between the two ends. This CDR3 has 15 residues. CDR3 amino acids: CASSLQGGIRRGYTF. The CDR3 DNA reads as TGTGCCAGCAGTTTGCAGGGCGGAATTCGACGTGGCTACACCTTC.

V and J are TRBV9 and TRBJ2-7; perhaps TRBD2 as D (5 bases). This CDR3 spans 14 amino acids. Germline lookup yields CDR1 SGDLS and CDR2 YYNGEE. Trimming took 0 bases from V and 7 from J, leaving 14 bases between them. The chain's CDR3 is CASSVDTASGEQYF. Here the CDR3 DNA reads TGTGCCAGCAGCGTAGATACGGCCTCGGGGGAGCAGTACTTC. Full variable domain (missing parts from reference TRBV9 and TRBJ2-7): DSGVTQTPKHLITATGQRVTLRCSPRSGDLSVYWYQQSLDQGLQFLIQYYNGEERAKGNILERFSAQQFPDLHSELNLSSLELGDSALYFCASSVDTASGEQYFGPGTRLTVT.

This chain links TRBV5-6 with TRBJ2-2; 8 nucleotides line up with TRBD2. CDR3 length equals 16 residues. Germline assignment: CDR1 SGHDT and CDR2 YYEEEE. V shed 4 bases, J shed 5 bases, and the junction held 10 bases outside the gene matches. This CDR3 is CASSTPGGGGTGELFF. CDR3 sequence (DNA): TGTGCCAGCAGCACCCCCGGGGGGGGAGGAACCGGGGAGCTGTTTTTT.

The chain links TRBV9 to TRBJ1-5; TRBD1 aligns across 12 bases. V lost 3 bases to trimming and J lost 3 bases; unmatched junction nucleotides: 1. This CDR3 contains 15 residues. Germline-derived CDR1 and CDR2 are SGDLS and YYNGEE. The CDR3 sequence is CASSAGQGANQPQHF. The CDR3 DNA sequence: TGTGCCAGCAGCGCGGGACAGGGGGCCAATCAGCCCCAGCATTTT.

The chain joins TRBV6-4 to TRBJ2-3; the match to TRBD2 covers 11 bases. The CDR3 has 17 residues. J lost 1 base, V lost 5 bases, and 8 bases had no gene match. Germline V gene data show CDR1 as MRHNA and CDR2 as SNTAGT. The CDR3 coding sequence is TGTGCCAGCAGTAGGGGGCTAGCGGGAGGCCGCACAGATACGCAGTATTTT. Translation: CASSRGLAGGRTDTQYF.

This CDR3 is CASSYSTRGLEETQYF. Here the CDR3 DNA reads TGTGCCAGCAGTTACTCGACCAGGGGATTGGAAGAGACCCAGTACTTC. This chain uses TRBV6-5 with TRBJ2-5; weak D call: TRBD1 (6 bases). The CDR3 is 16 amino acids. The V end lost 0 bases, the J end lost 3 bases, and 14 bases lay between the germline ends. Germline loops: CDR1 MNHEY, CDR2 SVGAGI.

CDR3: CASSLSGGRGYNEQFF. DNA of the CDR3: TGTGCCAGCAGTTTATCGGGCGGGAGGGGGTACAATGAGCAGTTCTTC. V usage is TRBV27 and J usage is TRBJ2-1; TRBD2 matches 9 bases. J gave up 4 bases and V 0 bases, and 4 bases lay outside the gene matches. The CDR3 extends over 16 amino acids. In germline, CDR1 is MNHEY, CDR2 SMNVEV (reference sequence).

The chain employs TRBV2 and TRBJ2-1; D remains unclear. Trimming pared 6 bases from V and 0 bases from J, leaving 9 bases between. The length of the CDR3 is 14 residues. Germline assignment: CDR1 SNHLY and CDR2 FYNNEI. The CDR3 DNA reads TGTGCCAGCAGGGAGACGAGCTCCTACAATGAGCAGTTCTTC. Amino acids: CASRETSSYNEQFF. The full variable domain, with the rest looked up from reference TRBV2 and TRBJ2-1, is EPEVTQTPSHQVTQMGQEVILRCVPISNHLYFYWYRQILGQKVEFLVSFYNNEISEKSEIFDDQFSVERPDGSNFTLKIRSTKLEDSAMYFCASRETSSYNEQFFGPGTRLTVL.

This chain uses TRBV6-5 with TRBJ2-2; tentatively, D is TRBD2 (6 bases). This CDR3 contains 15 residues. CDR1 MNHEY and CDR2 SVGAGI come from the germline V gene. V shed 4 bases and J shed 12 bases, with 21 bases lying between them. The CDR3 DNA follows: TGTGCCAGCAGTTCCTCCCCGGGGACTGTAGTAAAGCTGTTTTTT. Translated, it gives CASSSSPGTVVKLFF.

The chain couples TRBV2 to TRBJ1-2, with 9 nucleotides matching TRBD1. The CDR3 spans 14 residues. Germline lookup yields CDR1 SNHLY and CDR2 FYNNEI. V trimming: 6 bases; J trimming: 1 base; junction bases outside the gene matches: 3. CDR3 sequence: CASRGQGDNYGYTF. The DNA of the CDR3 is TGTGCCAGCAGGGGACAGGGCGATAACTATGGCTACACCTTC. Variable domain in full (rest from reference TRBV2 and TRBJ1-2): EPEVTQTPSHQVTQMGQEVILRCVPISNHLYFYWYRQILGQKVEFLVSFYNNEISEKSEIFDDQFSVERPDGSNFTLKIRSTKLEDSAMYFCASRGQGDNYGYTFGSGTRLTVV.

The rearrangement uses TRBV7-9 and TRBJ2-1, with a tentative D call TRBD2 (5 bases). This CDR3 contains 15 residues. The germline V gene has CDR1 SEHNR and CDR2 FQNEAQ (reference sequence). V gave up 4 bases and J gave up 4 bases, with 14 bases separating them. The CDR3 coding sequence is TGTGCCAGCAGCTCCCGAGCGGTGTCATACAATGAGCAGTTCTTC. Its protein product is CASSSRAVSYNEQFF.

The chain recombines TRBV4-1 with TRBJ1-5; D is ambiguous. Trimming pared 5 bases from V and 11 bases from J, leaving 13 bases between. Looked up from germline, CDR1 is MGHRA and CDR2 is YSYEKL. This CDR3 contains 12 residues. CDR3 region: CASSDNSATQHF. The CDR3 nucleotides read TGCGCCAGCAGCGACAACTCAGCTACCCAGCATTTT.

The chain employs TRBV30 and TRBJ2-3; 10 positions agree with TRBD1. This CDR3 contains 13 residues. V shed 3 bases and J 8 bases; nucleotides not matched to a gene: 5. CDR1 is GTSNPN, CDR2 SVGIG, per germline (reference sequence). CDR3 in amino acids: CAWRGQGIGTQYF. CDR3 coding DNA: TGTGCCTGGAGGGGACAGGGGATCGGTACGCAGTATTTT.

The chain carries TRBV7-2 and TRBJ2-7, with no clear D. CDR1 and CDR2 (germline): SGHTA, FQGNSA. V was cut by 5 bases and J by 1 base, with 3 bases left in between. CDR3 length equals 11 residues. CDR3 coding DNA: TGTGCCAGCAGCACTTCCTACGAGCAGTACTTC. It encodes CASSTSYEQYF.

This chain connects TRBV30 to TRBJ1-5; the match to TRBD1 covers 7 bases. Trimming at V came to 5 bases and at J to 4 bases, leaving 17 bases not matched to a gene. Germline CDR1 is GTSNPN and CDR2 is SVGIG (reference sequence). The length of the CDR3 is 17 residues. The chain's CDR3 is CAWARQGRFGENQPQHF. In nucleotides, the CDR3 is TGTGCCTGGGCAAGACAGGGTCGTTTCGGAGAGAATCAGCCCCAGCATTTT. Combining the CDR3 with reference TRBV30 and TRBJ1-5 gives the whole variable domain SQTIHQWPATLVQPVGSPLSLECTVEGTSNPNLYWYRQAAGRGLQLLFYSVGIGQISSEVPQNLSASRPQDRQFILSSKKLLLSDSGFYLCAWARQGRFGENQPQHFGDGTRLSIL.

The J gene is TRBJ2-1, the V gene TRBV11-3, with D possibly being TRBD2 (6 bases). Looked up from germline, CDR1 is SGHNT and CDR2 is YENEEA. The CDR3 contains 19 residues. Trimming pared 1 base from V and 0 bases from J, leaving 19 bases between. The CDR3 loop reads CASSLGPTRSGLSYNEQFF. DNA for the CDR3: TGTGCCAGCAGCTTAGGCCCCACGCGGAGCGGGCTCTCCTACAATGAGCAGTTCTTC.

This chain links TRBV2 with TRBJ1-1; D gene uncertain. The CDR3 has 13 residues. CDR1 and CDR2 from the germline V gene are SNHLY and FYNNEI. Trimming removed 6 bases from V and 4 bases from J, with 12 bases in between. CDR3 DNA sequence: TGTGCCAGCAGCTCTACGGGTGCCACTGAAGCTTTCTTT. Translating gives CASSSTGATEAFF.

On this clone: At one end, the junction sequence differs from germline, possibly due to a read error. The rearrangement links TRBV11-3 to TRBJ2-1; 10 nucleotides match TRBD2. Germline lookup yields CDR1 SGHNT and CDR2 YENEEA. CDR3 length equals 16 residues. The CDR3 protein is CASRLGLAGEEDEQFF. The CDR3 DNA follows: TGTGCCAGCAGATTAGGTCTAGCGGGAGAAGAGGATGAGCAGTTCTTC.

The J gene is TRBJ2-1, the V gene TRBV7-9; 9 bases are shared with TRBD1. CDR3 length equals 16 residues. The V gene end was trimmed by 5 bases and the J gene end by 3 bases; junction bases not matched to a gene: 8. Germline assignment: CDR1 SEHNR and CDR2 FQNEAQ (reference sequence). CDR3 in DNA: TGTGCCAGCAGCCGACTCCGGGACAGGGACTACAATGAGCAGTTCTTC. It codes for CASSRLRDRDYNEQFF.

Comments on this clone: A read error may produce the germline difference seen at one junction end. J is TRBJ2-5 and V is TRBV18; 10 bases fit TRBD2. The germline gives CDR1 KGHSH, CDR2 LQKENI. This CDR3 region has 14 residues. The CDR3 DNA is TGTGCCAGCTCACCAGGTCTAGCGGGAGAGGCCCAGTACTTC. This sequence encodes CASSPGLAGEAQYF. The whole variable domain, remainder taken from reference TRBV18 and TRBJ2-5, is NAGVMQNPRHLVRRRGQEARLRCSPMKGHSHVYWYRQLPEEGLKFMVYLQKENIIDESGMPKERFSAEFPKEGPSILRIQQVVRGDSAAYFCASSPGLAGEAQYFGPGTRLLVL.

This chain connects TRBV30 to TRBJ1-3; 11 positions match TRBD1. V was pared by 8 bases and J by 0 bases, with 3 bases of the junction left unmatched. The CDR3 contains 14 residues. Looked up from germline, CDR1 is GTSNPN and CDR2 is SVGIG (reference sequence). The CDR3 DNA is TGTGCCCGGACAGGGGGCGGCTCTGGAAACACCATATATTTT. Residues: CARTGGGSGNTIYF.